The clone carrying this TCR beta chain came up a few times. This entry belongs to a study of blood T cell repertoires in COVID-19. Data came from immunoSEQ multiplex PCR; TCRdb stores just in-frame clones and leaves some out. Here the sample spans hundreds of thousands of clones, more than 75% being singletons. The V and J ends lost 7 bases and 3 bases respectively, with 7 bases between them. The CDR3 has 11 amino acids. Germline V gene lookup returns CDR1 SQVTM and CDR2 ANQGSEA. This clonotype was sampled from a woman aged 45 to 65 with COVID-19, enrolled during active disease. Sequencing was performed on peripheral blood. This chain links TRBV29-1 with TRBJ2-1; D not certain. The CDR3 coding sequence is TGCAGCGGAACGGTCTACAATGAGCAGTTCTTC. Amino acids: CSGTVYNEQFF.